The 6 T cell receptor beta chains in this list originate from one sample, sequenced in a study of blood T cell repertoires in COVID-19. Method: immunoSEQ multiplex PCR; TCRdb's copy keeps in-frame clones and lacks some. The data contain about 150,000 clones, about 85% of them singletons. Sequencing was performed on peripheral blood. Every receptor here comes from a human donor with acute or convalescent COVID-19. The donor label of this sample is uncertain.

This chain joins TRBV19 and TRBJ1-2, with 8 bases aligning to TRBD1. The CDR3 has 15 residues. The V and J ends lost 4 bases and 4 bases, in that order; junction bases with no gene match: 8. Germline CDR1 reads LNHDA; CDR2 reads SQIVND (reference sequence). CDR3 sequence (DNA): TGTGCCAGTAGTAAGGGGGACAGGTTAGGCTATGGCTACACCTTC. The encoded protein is CASSKGDRLGYGYTF.

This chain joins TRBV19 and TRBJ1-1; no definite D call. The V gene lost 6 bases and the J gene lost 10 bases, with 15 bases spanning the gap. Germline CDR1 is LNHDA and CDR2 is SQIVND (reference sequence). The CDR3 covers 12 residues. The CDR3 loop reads CASSSGRVGAFF. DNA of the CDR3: TGTGCCAGTAGCTCTGGGCGGGTGGGAGCTTTCTTT.

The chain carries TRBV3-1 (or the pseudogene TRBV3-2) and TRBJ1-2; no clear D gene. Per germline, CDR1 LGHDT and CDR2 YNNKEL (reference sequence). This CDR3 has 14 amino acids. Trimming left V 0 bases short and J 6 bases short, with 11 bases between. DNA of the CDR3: TGTGCCAGCAGCCAAGATTCCCATAGTAATGGCTACACCTTC. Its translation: CASSQDSHSNGYTF.

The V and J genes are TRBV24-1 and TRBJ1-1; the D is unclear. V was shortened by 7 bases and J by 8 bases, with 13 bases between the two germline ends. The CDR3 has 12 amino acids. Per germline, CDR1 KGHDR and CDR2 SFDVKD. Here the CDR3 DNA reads TGTGCCACCAGCTCGGGATACGCAGAAGCTTTCTTT. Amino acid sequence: CATSSGYAEAFF.

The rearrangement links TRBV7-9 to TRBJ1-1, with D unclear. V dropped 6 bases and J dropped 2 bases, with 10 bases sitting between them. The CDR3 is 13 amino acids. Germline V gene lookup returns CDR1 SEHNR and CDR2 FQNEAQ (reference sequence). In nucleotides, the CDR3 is TGTGCCAGCAGTCCACAGATTAACACTGAAGCTTTCTTT. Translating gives CASSPQINTEAFF. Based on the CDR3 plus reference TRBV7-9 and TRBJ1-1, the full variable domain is DTGVSQNPRHKITKRGQNVTFRCDPISEHNRLYWYRQTLGQGPEFLTYFQNEAQLEKSRLLSDRFSAERPKGSFSTLEIQRTEQGDSAMYLCASSPQINTEAFFGQGTRLTVV.

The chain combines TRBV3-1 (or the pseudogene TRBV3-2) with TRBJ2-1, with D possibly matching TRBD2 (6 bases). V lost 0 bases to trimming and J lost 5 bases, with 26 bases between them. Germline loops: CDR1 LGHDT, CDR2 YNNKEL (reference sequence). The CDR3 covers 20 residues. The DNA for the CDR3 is TGTGCCAGCAGCCAAGACTACTTTTCGGGGGACCACATTAATCACAATGAGCAGTTCTTC. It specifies CASSQDYFSGDHINHNEQFF.